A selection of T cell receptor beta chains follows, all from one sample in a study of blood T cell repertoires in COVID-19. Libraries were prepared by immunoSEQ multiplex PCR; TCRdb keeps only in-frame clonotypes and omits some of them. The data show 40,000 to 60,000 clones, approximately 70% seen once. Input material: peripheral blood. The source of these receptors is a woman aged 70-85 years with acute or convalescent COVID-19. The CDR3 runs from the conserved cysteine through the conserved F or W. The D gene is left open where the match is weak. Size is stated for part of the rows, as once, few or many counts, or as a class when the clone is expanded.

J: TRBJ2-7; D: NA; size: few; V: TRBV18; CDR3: CASSPAGQYSYEQYF; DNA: TGTGCCAGCTCACCAGCGGGACAGTACTCCTACGAGCAGTACTTC
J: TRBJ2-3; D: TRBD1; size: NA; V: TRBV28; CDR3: CASSLSRGLGSLTDTQYF; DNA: TGTGCCAGCAGTTTATCCAGGGGGCTAGGGTCCCTCACAGATACGCAGTATTTT
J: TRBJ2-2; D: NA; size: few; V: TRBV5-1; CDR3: CASSLVGGDQTGELFF; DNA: TGCGCCAGCAGCTTGGTAGGGGGGGACCAGACCGGGGAGCTGTTTTTT
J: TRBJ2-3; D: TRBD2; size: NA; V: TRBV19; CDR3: CASSRGEAADTQYF; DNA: TGTGCCAGTAGTCGGGGGGAAGCGGCAGATACGCAGTATTTT
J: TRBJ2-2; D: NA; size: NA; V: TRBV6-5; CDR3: CASRTEFANTGELFF; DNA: TGTGCCAGCAGAACAGAGTTCGCGAACACCGGGGAGCTGTTTTTT
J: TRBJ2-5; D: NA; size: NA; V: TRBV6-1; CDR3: CASSEGLQETQYF; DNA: TGTGCCAGCAGTGAAGGACTCCAAGAGACCCAGTACTTC
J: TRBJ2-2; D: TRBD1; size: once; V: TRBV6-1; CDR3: CASSRQGANTGELFF; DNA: TGTGCCAGCAGCCGACAGGGGGCGAACACCGGGGAGCTGTTTTTT
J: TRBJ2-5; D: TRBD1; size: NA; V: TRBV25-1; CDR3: CASIWTGPPETQYF; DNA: TGTGCCAGCATCTGGACAGGGCCCCCAGAGACCCAGTACTTC
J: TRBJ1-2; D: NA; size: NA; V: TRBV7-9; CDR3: CASSLAGQLSITF; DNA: TGTGCCAGCAGCTTAGCTGGACAGCTCTCGATCACCTTC
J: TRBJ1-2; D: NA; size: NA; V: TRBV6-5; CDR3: CASSSGPRIYGYTF; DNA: TGTGCCAGCAGCTCAGGGCCCAGGATCTATGGCTACACCTTC
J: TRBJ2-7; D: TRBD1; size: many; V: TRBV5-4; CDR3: CASRNTKQGVGSEQYF; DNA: TGTGCCAGCAGGAACACCAAACAGGGGGTGGGCAGCGAGCAGTACTTC
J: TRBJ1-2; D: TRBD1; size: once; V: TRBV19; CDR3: CASSTSDRGRGYTF; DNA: TGTGCCAGTAGTACCTCGGACAGGGGACGTGGCTACACCTTC
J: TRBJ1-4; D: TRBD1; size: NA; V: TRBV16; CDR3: CASSHEQGANEKLFF; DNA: TGTGCCAGCAGCCACGAACAGGGGGCGAATGAAAAACTGTTTTTT
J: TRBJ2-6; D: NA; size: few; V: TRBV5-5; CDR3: CASSVEGTGANVLTF; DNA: TGTGCCAGCAGCGTAGAGGGCACCGGGGCCAACGTCCTGACTTTC
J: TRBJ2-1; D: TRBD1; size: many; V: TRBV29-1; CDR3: CSVLRTGGALAYNEQFF; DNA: TGCAGCGTTCTAAGGACAGGGGGCGCATTAGCCTACAATGAGCAGTTCTTC
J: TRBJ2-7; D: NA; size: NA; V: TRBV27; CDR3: CASSPWDTYYEQYF; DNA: TGTGCCAGCAGTCCCTGGGACACCTACTACGAGCAGTACTTC
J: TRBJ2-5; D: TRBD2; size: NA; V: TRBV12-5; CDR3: CASGPGLAGETQYF; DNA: TGTGCTAGTGGCCCCGGACTAGCTGGGGAGACCCAGTACTTC
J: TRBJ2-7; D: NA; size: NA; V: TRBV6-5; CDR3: CASSYSREYEQYF; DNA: TGTGCCAGCAGTTACTCAAGGGAGTACGAGCAGTACTTC
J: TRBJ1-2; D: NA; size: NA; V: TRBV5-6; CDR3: CASSFWRSGTTLDGYTF; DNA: TGTGCCAGCAGCTTCTGGCGCTCCGGGACAACCCTGGATGGCTACACCTTC
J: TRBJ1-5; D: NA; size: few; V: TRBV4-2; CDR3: CASSQEGGYQPQHF; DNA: TGTGCCAGCAGCCAAGAGGGGGGGTACCAGCCCCAGCATTTT
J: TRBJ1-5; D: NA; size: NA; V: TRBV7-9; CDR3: CASSLAYGQPQHF; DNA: TGTGCCAGCAGCTTAGCGTACGGTCAGCCCCAGCATTTT
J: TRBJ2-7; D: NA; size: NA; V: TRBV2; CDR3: CASRYNSYEQYF; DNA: TGTGCCAGCAGGTACAACTCCTACGAGCAGTACTTC
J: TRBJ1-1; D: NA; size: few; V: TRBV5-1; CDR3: CASSLAGGSNTEAFF; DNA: TGCGCCAGCAGCTTGGCCGGAGGGTCGAACACTGAAGCTTTCTTT
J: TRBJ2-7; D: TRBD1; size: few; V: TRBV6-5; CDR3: CASGTGTFEQYF; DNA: TGTGCCAGCGGGACAGGGACATTCGAGCAGTACTTC
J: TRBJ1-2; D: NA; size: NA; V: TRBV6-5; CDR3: CASSYSAAPYGYTF; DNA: TGTGCCAGCAGTTACTCGGCGGCTCCCTATGGCTACACCTTC
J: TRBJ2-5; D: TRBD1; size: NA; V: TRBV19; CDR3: CASSGTAQETQYF; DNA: TGTGCCAGTAGCGGGACAGCCCAAGAGACCCAGTACTTC
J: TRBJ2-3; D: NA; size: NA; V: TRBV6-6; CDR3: CASTTSPSRSTDTQYF; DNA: TGTGCCAGCACCACAAGTCCGTCGCGGAGCACAGATACGCAGTATTTT
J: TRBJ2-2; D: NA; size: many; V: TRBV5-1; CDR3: CASSLALRTLANTGELFF; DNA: TGCGCCAGCAGCTTGGCTCTCCGGACACTCGCGAACACCGGGGAGCTGTTTTTT
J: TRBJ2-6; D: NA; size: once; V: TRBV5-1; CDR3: CASSESSGANVLTF; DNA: TGCGCCAGCAGCGAGAGCTCTGGGGCCAACGTCCTGACTTTC
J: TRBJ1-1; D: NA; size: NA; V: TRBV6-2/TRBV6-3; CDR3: CASSLITPNTEAFF; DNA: TGTGCCAGCAGTCTCATTACACCGAACACTGAAGCTTTCTTT
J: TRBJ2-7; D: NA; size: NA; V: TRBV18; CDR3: CASSPPETYEQYF; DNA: TGTGCCAGCTCACCACCGGAGACCTACGAGCAGTACTTC
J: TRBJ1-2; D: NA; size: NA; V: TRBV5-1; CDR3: CASSPSGGSYGYTF; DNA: TGCGCCAGCAGCCCTAGCGGGGGCAGCTATGGCTACACCTTC
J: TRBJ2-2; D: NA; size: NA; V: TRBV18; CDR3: CASSPIGEAGELFF; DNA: TGTGCCAGCTCACCAATCGGGGAAGCCGGGGAGCTGTTTTTT
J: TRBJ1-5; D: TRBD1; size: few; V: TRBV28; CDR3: CASSSPGQVHNQPQHF; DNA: TGTGCCAGCAGTTCTCCGGGACAGGTCCACAATCAGCCCCAGCATTTT
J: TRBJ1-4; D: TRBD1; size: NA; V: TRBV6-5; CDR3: CASRDSLNEKLFF; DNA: TGTGCCAGCCGGGACAGCCTTAATGAAAAACTGTTTTTT
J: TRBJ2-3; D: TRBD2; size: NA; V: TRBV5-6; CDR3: CASSLDLAGGSTDTQYF; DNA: TGTGCCAGCAGCTTGGATCTAGCGGGGGGTAGCACAGATACGCAGTATTTT
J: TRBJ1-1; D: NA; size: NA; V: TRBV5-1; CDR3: CASSLGTGAFF; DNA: TGCGCCAGCAGCTTGGGGACGGGGGCTTTCTTT
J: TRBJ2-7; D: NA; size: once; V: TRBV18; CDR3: CASSLGQGIYEQYF; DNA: TGTGCCAGCTCACTCGGGCAGGGGATTTACGAGCAGTACTTC
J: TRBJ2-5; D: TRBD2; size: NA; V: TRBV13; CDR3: CASSLARLAEQETQYF; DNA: TGTGCCAGCAGCTTAGCCCGACTAGCGGAGCAAGAGACCCAGTACTTC
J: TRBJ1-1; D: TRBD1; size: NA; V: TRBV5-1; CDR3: CASVTGGGNTEAFF; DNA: TGCGCCAGTGTTACAGGGGGCGGGAACACTGAAGCTTTCTTT
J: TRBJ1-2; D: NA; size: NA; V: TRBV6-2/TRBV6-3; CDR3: CASSSTFGVRGYTF; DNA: TGTGCCAGCAGCTCCACCTTCGGGGTTCGTGGCTACACCTTC
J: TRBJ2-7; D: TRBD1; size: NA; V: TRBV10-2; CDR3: CASSHDIQGYEQYF; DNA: TGCGCCAGCAGCCACGATATACAGGGGTACGAGCAGTACTTC
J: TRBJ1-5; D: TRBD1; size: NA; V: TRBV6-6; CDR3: CASRGTGGSQPQHF; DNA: TGTGCCAGCAGAGGGACAGGGGGCAGTCAGCCCCAGCATTTT
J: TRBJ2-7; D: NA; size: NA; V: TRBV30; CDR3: CAFKGSGYEQYF; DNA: TGTGCCTTCAAGGGGTCAGGCTACGAGCAGTACTTC
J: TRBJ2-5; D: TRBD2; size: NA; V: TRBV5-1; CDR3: CASSSLTSGGTQETQYF; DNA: TGCGCCAGCAGCTCCCTGACTAGCGGGGGGACTCAAGAGACCCAGTACTTC
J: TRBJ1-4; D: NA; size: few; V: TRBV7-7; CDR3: CASSLGLSSKASPLRKLFF; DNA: TGTGCCAGCAGCTTAGGTCTCTCCTCCAAAGCATCCCCCCTTAGAAAACTGTTTTTT
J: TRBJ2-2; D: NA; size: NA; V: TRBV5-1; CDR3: CASSLQLPNTGELFF; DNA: TGCGCCAGCAGCTTGCAACTACCGAACACCGGGGAGCTGTTTTTT
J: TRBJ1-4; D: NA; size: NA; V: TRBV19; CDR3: CASSISRAGLTNEKLFF; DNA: TGTGCCAGTAGTATCTCCCGAGCGGGGCTAACTAATGAAAAACTGTTTTTT
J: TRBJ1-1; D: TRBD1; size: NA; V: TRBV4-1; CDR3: CASSPGTGPNTEAFF; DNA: TGCGCCAGCAGTCCCGGGACAGGACCCAACACTGAAGCTTTCTTT
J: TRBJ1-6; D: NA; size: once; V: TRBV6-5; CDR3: CASSYLLGGSPLHF; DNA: TGTGCCAGCAGTTATCTCCTCGGAGGTTCACCCCTCCACTTT
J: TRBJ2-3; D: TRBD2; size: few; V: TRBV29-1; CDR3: CSVGLAGDKYF; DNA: TGCAGCGTCGGACTAGCGGGAGACAAGTATTTT
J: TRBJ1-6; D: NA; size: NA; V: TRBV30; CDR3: CAWSLPAAASNSPLHF; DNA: TGTGCCTGGAGTCTCCCGGCGGCAGCGAGTAATTCACCCCTCCACTTT
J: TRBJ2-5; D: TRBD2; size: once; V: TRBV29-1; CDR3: CSVGGAGGGETQYF; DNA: TGCAGCGTTGGGGGAGCGGGGGGTGGAGAGACCCAGTACTTC
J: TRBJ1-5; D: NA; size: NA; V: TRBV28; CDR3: CASLRDTSNQPQHF; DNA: TGTGCCAGCCTCCGGGACACTAGCAATCAGCCCCAGCATTTT
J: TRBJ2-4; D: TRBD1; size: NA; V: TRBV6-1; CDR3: CASSEESQGANQNIQYF; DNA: TGTGCCAGCAGTGAAGAAAGTCAGGGGGCGAATCAAAACATTCAGTACTTC